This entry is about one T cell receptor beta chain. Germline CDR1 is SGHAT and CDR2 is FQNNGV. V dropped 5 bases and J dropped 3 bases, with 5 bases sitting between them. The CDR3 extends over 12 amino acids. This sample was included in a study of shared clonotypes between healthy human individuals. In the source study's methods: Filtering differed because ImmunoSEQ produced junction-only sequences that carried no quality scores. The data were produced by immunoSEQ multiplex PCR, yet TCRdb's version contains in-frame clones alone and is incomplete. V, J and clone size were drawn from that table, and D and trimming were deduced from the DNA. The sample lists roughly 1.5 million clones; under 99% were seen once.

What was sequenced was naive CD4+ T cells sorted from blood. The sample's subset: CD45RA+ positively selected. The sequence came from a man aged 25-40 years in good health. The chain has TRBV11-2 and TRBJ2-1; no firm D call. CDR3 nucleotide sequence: TGTGCCAGCAGCCCGAACTACAATGAGCAGTTCTTC. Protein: CASSPNYNEQFF.